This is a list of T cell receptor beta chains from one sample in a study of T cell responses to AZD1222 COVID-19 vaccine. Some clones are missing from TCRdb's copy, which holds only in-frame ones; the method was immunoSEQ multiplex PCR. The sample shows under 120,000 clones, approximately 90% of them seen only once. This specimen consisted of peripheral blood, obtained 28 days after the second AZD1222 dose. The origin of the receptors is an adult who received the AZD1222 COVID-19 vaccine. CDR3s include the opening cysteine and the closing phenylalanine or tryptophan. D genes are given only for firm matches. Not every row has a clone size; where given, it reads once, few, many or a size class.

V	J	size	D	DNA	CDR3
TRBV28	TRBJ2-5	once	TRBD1	TGTGCCAGCAGTCACGACAGGGATCAAGAGACCCAGTACTTC	CASSHDRDQETQYF
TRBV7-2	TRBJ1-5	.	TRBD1	TGTGCCAGCAGCAGGGACAGCAATAGCAATCAGCCCCAGCATTTT	CASSRDSNSNQPQHF
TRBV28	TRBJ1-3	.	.	TGTGCCAGCTCCCTGGGGGTCGGAAACACCATATATTTT	CASSLGVGNTIYF
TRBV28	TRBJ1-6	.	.	TGTGCCAGCTTCAGTCGAGATTATTCCTATAATTCACCCCTCCACTTT	CASFSRDYSYNSPLHF
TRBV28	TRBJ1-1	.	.	TGTGTGTCTGTGGGGAACACTGAAGCTTTCTTT	CVSVGNTEAFF
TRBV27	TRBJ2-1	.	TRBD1	TGTGCCAGCAGTTCCCGGGACAGTTACAATGAGCAGTTCTTC	CASSSRDSYNEQFF
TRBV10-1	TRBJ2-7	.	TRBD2	TGCGCCAGCAGTGAGACTAGCGGGAGAGCCTACGAGCAGTACTTC	CASSETSGRAYEQYF
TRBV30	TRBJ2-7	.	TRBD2	TGTGCCTGGAGCCTAAGTCCGCGAAGGGGAGGGTACGAGCAGTACTTC	CAWSLSPRRGGYEQYF
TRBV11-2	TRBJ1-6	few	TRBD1	TGTGCCAGCAGCTTAGTCGCAGGGGGCTTGGAATCACCCCTCCACTTT	CASSLVAGGLESPLHF
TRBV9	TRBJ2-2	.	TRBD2	TGTGCCAGCAGCGTAGATCCAGCGGGGGGCGTCACCGGGGAGCTGTTTTTT	CASSVDPAGGVTGELFF
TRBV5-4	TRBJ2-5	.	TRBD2	TGTGCCAGCAGCTTGGGTACTAGCGGGGAGACCCAGTACTTC	CASSLGTSGETQYF
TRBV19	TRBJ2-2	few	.	TGTGCCAGTAGTATGCCGTTCGGGAGCTTGAACACCGGGGAGCTGTTTTTT	CASSMPFGSLNTGELFF
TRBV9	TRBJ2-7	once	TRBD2	TGTGCCAGCAGCGTAGACACTAGCGTATCCTACGAGCAGTACTTC	CASSVDTSVSYEQYF
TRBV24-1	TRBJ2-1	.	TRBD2	TGTGCCACCAGTGATGGGGGACTAGCGGAGTACAATGAGCAGTTCTTC	CATSDGGLAEYNEQFF
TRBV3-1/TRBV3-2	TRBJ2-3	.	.	TGTGCCAGCAGCCAAGTAACAGGCCCAGATACGCAGTATTTT	CASSQVTGPDTQYF
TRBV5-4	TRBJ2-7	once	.	TGTGCCAGCAGCTCCCGGACAGATAAACCCTACGAGCAGTACTTC	CASSSRTDKPYEQYF
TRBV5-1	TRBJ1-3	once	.	TGCGCCAGCAGCTCGAGTTCCCCGGGACGGTGGACTGGAAACACCATATATTTT	CASSSSSPGRWTGNTIYF
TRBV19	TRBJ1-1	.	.	TGTGCCAGTAGTATGGGCAGAGCCACTGAAGCTTTCTTT	CASSMGRATEAFF
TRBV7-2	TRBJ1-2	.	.	TGTGCCAGCCCGCGGGGCGCCGGTTATGGCGGCTACACCTTC	CASPRGAGYGGYTF
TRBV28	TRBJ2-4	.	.	TGTGCCAGCAGATCCCTACTAGCCAAAAACATTCAGTACTTC	CASRSLLAKNIQYF
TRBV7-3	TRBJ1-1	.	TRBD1	TGTGCCAGCAGCTTACGAGGGGGACAGGGTACCGTGAACACTGAAGCTTTCTTT	CASSLRGGQGTVNTEAFF
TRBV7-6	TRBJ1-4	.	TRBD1	TGTGCCAGCAGCTTGAGGACAGGGGGCTATAGAGGAACTAATGAAAAACTGTTTTTT	CASSLRTGGYRGTNEKLFF
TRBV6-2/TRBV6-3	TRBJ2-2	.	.	TGTGCCAGCAGACCTTCAGGGAACACCGGGGAGCTGTTTTTT	CASRPSGNTGELFF
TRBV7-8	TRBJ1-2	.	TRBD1	TGTGCCAGCAGCCGGACAGGGAACGGCTACACCTTC	CASSRTGNGYTF
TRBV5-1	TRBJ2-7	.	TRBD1	TGCGCCAGCAGCTTGTCGACAGGGGGCTACGAGCAGTACTTC	CASSLSTGGYEQYF
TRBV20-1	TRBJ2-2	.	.	TGCAGTGCTAGTTGGGCCGGGGAGCTGTTTTTT	CSASWAGELFF
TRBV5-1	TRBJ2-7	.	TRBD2	TGCGCCAGCAGCGGGGGACTAGACTCCTACGAGCAGTACTTC	CASSGGLDSYEQYF
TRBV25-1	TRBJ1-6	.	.	TGTGCCAGCAAGTTCACAGGGTTGAGTTCACCCCTCCACTTT	CASKFTGLSSPLHF
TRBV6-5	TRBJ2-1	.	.	TGTGCCAGCAAAGGGACCTCCTACAATGAGCAGTTCTTC	CASKGTSYNEQFF
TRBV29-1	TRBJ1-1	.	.	TGCAGCGTTGAAGATCAGGGCAGCCGCAAAGCTTTCTTT	CSVEDQGSRKAFF
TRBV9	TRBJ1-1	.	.	TGTGCCAGCAGCGTAGGGGCAGCTGGGCGGGGCACTGAAGCTTTCTTT	CASSVGAAGRGTEAFF
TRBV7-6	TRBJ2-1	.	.	TGTGCCAGCAGCTTAAGGGGGGACAGCAGCAATGAGCAGTTCTTC	CASSLRGDSSNEQFF
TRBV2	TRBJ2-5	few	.	TGTGCCAGCAGGAGTGCACAAGAGACCCAGTACTTC	CASRSAQETQYF
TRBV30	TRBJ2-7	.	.	TGTGCCTGGAGTGTAAGCGTTGGACTGGCGTACGAGCAGTACTTC	CAWSVSVGLAYEQYF
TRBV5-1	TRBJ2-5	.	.	TGCGCCAGCAGCTTGGTGAGGTCCCCGACCCAGTACTTC	CASSLVRSPTQYF
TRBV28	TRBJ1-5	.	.	TGTGCCAGCAGTTTAAGGACAGAGCTTCAGCCCCAGCATTTT	CASSLRTELQPQHF
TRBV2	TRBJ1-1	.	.	TGTGCCAGCAGTGGCTCGTCGAACACTGAAGCTTTCTTT	CASSGSSNTEAFF
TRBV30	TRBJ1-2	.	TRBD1	TGTGCCTGGAGTGGAGGGACAGGGGAGCGCTACACCTTC	CAWSGGTGERYTF
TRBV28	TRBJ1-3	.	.	TGTGCCAGCAGTTTTAGAGGTTTTAGAAACACCATATATTTT	CASSFRGFRNTIYF
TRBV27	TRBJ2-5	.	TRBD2	TGTGCCAGCAGTTCGGGGACTAGCGGGAGGGAGACCCAGTACTTC	CASSSGTSGRETQYF
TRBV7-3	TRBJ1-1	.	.	TGTGCCAGCAGCTTAACCCCGGTCACTGAAGCTTTCTTT	CASSLTPVTEAFF
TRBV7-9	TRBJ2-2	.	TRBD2	TGTGCCAGCAGCTTCGGACTAGCGGGAGGTGCCGGGGAGCTGTTTTTT	CASSFGLAGGAGELFF
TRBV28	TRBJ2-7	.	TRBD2	TGTGCCAGCGGTGGGGGGGGTTCCTACGAGCAGTACTTC	CASGGGGSYEQYF
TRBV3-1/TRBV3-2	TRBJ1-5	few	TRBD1	TGTGCCAGCAGCCAAGCTACAGGGGCGGGCCAGCCCCAGCATTTT	CASSQATGAGQPQHF
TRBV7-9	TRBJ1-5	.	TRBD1	TGTGCCAGCAGCTTAGAGATAGGGACAGGGGGGAATCAGCCCCAGCATTTT	CASSLEIGTGGNQPQHF
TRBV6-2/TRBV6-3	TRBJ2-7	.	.	TGTGCCAGCAGTTACGGGTGGGGTCCCTCCTACGAGCAGTACTTC	CASSYGWGPSYEQYF
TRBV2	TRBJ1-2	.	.	TGTGCCAGCAGCGAAGTCTCAGCTCTCTATGGCTACACCTTC	CASSEVSALYGYTF
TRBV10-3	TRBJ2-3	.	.	TGTGCCAGCATGGGACTTTTGGGGGATACGCAGTATTTT	CASMGLLGDTQYF
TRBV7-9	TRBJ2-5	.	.	TGTGCCAGCAGTTCCGGGACCTTATTAGAGACCCAGTACTTC	CASSSGTLLETQYF
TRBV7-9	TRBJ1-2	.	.	TGTGCCAGCAGTACAGGGAACTATGGCTACACCTTC	CASSTGNYGYTF
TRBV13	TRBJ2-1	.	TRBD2	TGTGCCAGCAGCTTAGACAGCGGGAGAGGCAATGAGCAGTTCTTC	CASSLDSGRGNEQFF